This T cell receptor beta chain is drawn from a study of post-analysis software for immune sequencing data. cDNA libraries for TCR beta contained unique molecular identifiers. Hundreds of thousands of cDNA molecules came from approximately 1 to 10 million T cells. TCRdb reanalysed the PCR reads using MiXCR and keeps one entry per CDR3 protein. The data contain approximately 570,000 distinct CDR3 sequences, 40% to 50% of them singletons. Deletions cut 0 bases from V and 5 bases from J, with 10 bases between. The CDR3 consists of 14 residues. The germline CDR1 and CDR2 sequences are MDHEN and SYDVKM. In the case of this clonotype: Its specificity is not known.

Study-level points and caveats: Strong co-clustering by F measure was evident for samples that had been prepared in the same batch. With TRBV5-6, TRBV5-1 and TRBV20-1 included, several TRBV segments were more frequent in patients than in controls. Compared against controls, patients with multiple sclerosis displayed significantly lower normalized Chao1 diversity.

This chain uses TRBV28 with TRBJ1-1; D possibly corresponds to TRBD1 (5 bases). Material: blood. The TCR originated in a girl aged 5-17 years with multiple sclerosis. Here the CDR3 reads CASSLWLGTTEAFF. CDR3 DNA: TGTGCCAGCAGTTTATGGTTAGGGACTACTGAAGCTTTCTTT.